This TCR beta chain was sequenced in a study of post-analysis software for immune sequencing data. In the study overall: Both relapsing-remitting and secondary progressive multiple sclerosis featured among the disease courses, as did progressive-relapsing multiple sclerosis.

The sample holds a few counts of this clonotype. Its antigen is as yet unknown. Trimming removed 2 bases from V and 3 bases from J, with 16 bases in between. Germline values: CDR1 SQVTM, CDR2 ANQGSEA. This CDR3 is built from 15 residues. Overall study findings and caveats: Patients used roughly five TRBV segments, including TRBV5-6, TRBV5-1 and TRBV20-1, more often than controls.

The authors incorporated unique molecular identifiers into the TCR beta cDNA libraries. In TCRdb, the PCR reads were re-called with MiXCR into one record per CDR3 protein. The repertoire consists of about 770,000 distinct CDR3 sequences, with 35% to 55% occurring once and the leading ten covering over 4.5%. The source is a girl aged 5-17 years with multiple sclerosis. The chain recombines TRBV29-1 with TRBJ1-2; D call uncertain. The material sequenced was blood. CDR3 sequence reads: CSVETAPLLDYGYTF. CDR3 DNA: TGCAGCGTTGAAACGGCACCGCTCTTGGACTATGGCTACACCTTC.